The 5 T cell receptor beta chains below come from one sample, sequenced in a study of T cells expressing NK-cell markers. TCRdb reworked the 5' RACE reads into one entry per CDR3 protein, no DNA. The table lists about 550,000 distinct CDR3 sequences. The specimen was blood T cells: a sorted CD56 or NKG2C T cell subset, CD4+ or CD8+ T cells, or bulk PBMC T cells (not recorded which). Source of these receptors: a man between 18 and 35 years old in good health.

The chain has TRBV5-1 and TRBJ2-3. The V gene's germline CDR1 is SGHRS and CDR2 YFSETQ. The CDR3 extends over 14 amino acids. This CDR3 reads CASSEERGTDTQYF.

The chain's CDR3 is CASMTGDEKKLFF. This chain uses TRBV25-1 with TRBJ1-4; TCRdb's assignment of TRBD1 cannot be checked, as there is no DNA. This CDR3 contains 13 residues. CDR1 and CDR2 (germline): MGHDK, SYGVNS.

The CDR3 region is CASSLEEGPTEGETQYF. The chain combines TRBV11-2 with TRBJ2-5; TCRdb's D call of TRBD2 is untestable without DNA. The germline gives CDR1 SGHAT, CDR2 FQNNGV. The CDR3 runs 17 residues. Using reference TRBV11-2 and TRBJ2-5 for the parts outside the CDR3, the full variable domain is EAGVAQSPRYKIIEKRQSVAFWCNPISGHATLYWYQQILGQGPKLLIQFQNNGVVDDSQLPKDRFSAERLKGVDSTLKIQPAKLEDSAVYLCASSLEEGPTEGETQYFGPGTRLLVL.

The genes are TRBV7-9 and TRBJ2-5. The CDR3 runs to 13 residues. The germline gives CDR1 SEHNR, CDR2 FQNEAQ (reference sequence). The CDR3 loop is CASSSVLQETQYF.

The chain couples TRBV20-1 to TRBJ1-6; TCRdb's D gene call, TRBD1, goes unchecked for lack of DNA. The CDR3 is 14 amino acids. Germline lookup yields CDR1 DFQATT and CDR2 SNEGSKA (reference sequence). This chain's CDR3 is CSATARGRKSPLHF.